The text below deals with one T cell receptor beta chain. This clonotype showed up just a few times. Its antigen specificity is not known. Base-call qualities are not available, and no considerably larger clone is one nucleotide away. These data are taken from a study of identical twins (dated by TCRdb to 2016 to 2018). With regard to the full study: TCR alpha and beta repertoires from monozygotic twins, unrelated adults of various ages and cord blood were deep-sequenced to test whether fetal clonotypes persist. Replicate twin experiments were performed at different times using different library preparation protocols to rule out contamination.

Library preparation was by 5' RACE. TCRdb names Illumina HiSeq 2000 as the instrument used. A universal primer binding site was added through template switching, and the final cDNA carried a unique molecular identifier so that TCR cDNA molecules could be counted accurately. First-strand cDNA for TCR alpha and beta chains was synthesized from specific primers in the conserved constant-segment region. To control for contamination, every cDNA library was double barcoded, receiving both a SMART-Mk sample barcode and Illumina barcodes. TruSeq adapter sequences and Illumina sample barcodes were added in two successive PCR steps. The TCR alpha and beta cDNA libraries were sequenced on the Illumina HiSeq platform using custom primers. In the authors' own workflow: MiGEC was used to process raw reads and extract unique molecular identifiers, and MiXCR was used to find CDR3 positions. For each individual, recombination models were inferred using an EM algorithm with the repgenHMM and IGoR tools. The analysis of shared clonotypes was done with the tcR package in R, with sharing normalized by the product of cloneset sizes. Out-of-frame nonproductive sequences were analyzed to study raw recombination free of thymic and clonal selection effects. The raw public reads went through TCRdb reprocessing: fastp at Q25, MiXCR clone calling, in-frame beta chains kept. Each entry merges the rows of one CDR3 protein and shows their most common DNA and genes. The V and J calls reflect TCRdb's pipeline rather than the authors' work. The sample table shows about 690,000 distinct CDR3 sequences, and 5.5% to 6.5% are seen once. The ten top clones hold 1.5% to 2% of the sample.

Every donor in the study was a healthy Caucasian. Three unrelated non-twin adults were also sequenced: a male aged 18 to 30, a male aged 50 to 60 and a female aged 50 to 60. Miltenyi CD45RO+ enrichment and human naive T-cell isolation kits were used to isolate memory (CD45RO+) and naive T cells from PBMC. General findings and caveats noted by the study authors: Out-of-frame TCR alpha sequences shared between twins showed an excess of low generation-probability sequences compared with coincidental sharing between unrelated individuals. Out-of-frame TCR alpha sharing in monozygotic twins was systematically underestimated by recombination models, whereas sharing between unrelated individuals was in agreement with the recombination models. Invariant T cells such as MAIT and iNKT could partly confound zero-insertion analyses, though diverse VJ usage argued against this for most clonotypes. Because the same donors could not be followed over many years, conclusions were based on cross-sectional statistical analysis. Excess twin sharing in beta out-of-frame sequences was weaker because fewer shared sequences lowered the signal-to-noise ratio. Fewer insertions were carried by abundant cord blood beta clonotypes, a similar but weaker trend appeared in young adult naive repertoires, and no such trend appeared in memory repertoires.

Per the germline V gene, SGHTA is the CDR1 and FQGNSA is the CDR2. Including the terminal cysteine and phenylalanine, the CDR3 comprises 14 residues. Just CDR3 DNA is preserved here, 42 bases in frame from base 1. The V end loses 5 bases and the J end loses 2 bases, and a stretch of 13 bases separates them. The receptor's source is a man between 18 and 35 years old in good health. The chain was built from TRBV7-2 and TRBJ2-7; TRBD2 could be the D gene, as 7 bases match. The sequenced material came from naive T cells sorted from blood. The cell subset or site label corresponds to: cells isolated with a human naive T-cell isolation kit. The DNA sequence is TGTGCCAGCAGCCAAGGGCGGGGGCCCTACGAGCAGTACTTC. Its product reads: CASSQGRGPYEQYF.